What follows are 22 T cell receptor beta chains derived from one specimen sequenced in a study of breast tumors, draining lymph nodes, adjacent tissues (dated by TCRdb to between 2015 and 2016). Lymph node samples came from the axillary draining lymph nodes of breast cancer patients. The library was made by multiplex PCR. TCRdb records Illumina HiSeq 2000 as the sequencer. TCRdb redid the processing of the public reads, applying fastp at Q25 and MiXCR, and retained in-frame beta chains. Merged by CDR3 protein, the rows form single entries marked with the most common genes and DNA. Here the sample has 150,000 to 250,000 distinct CDR3 sequences; around a third occur a single time. The ten largest clones add up to 4.3% of the sample. Sequencing was carried out using axillary lymph node tissue. Receptors originate from a female donor with breast cancer. Some clones in this sample may be carry-over from other donors' samples.

This chain joins TRBV6-2 or TRBV6-3 and TRBJ1-2, with 7 bases aligning to TRBD1. The CDR3 sequence is 13 residues long. CDR1 is MNHEY, CDR2 SVGEGT, per germline. J lost 14 bases, V lost 3 bases, and 12 bases had no gene match. CDR3 protein: CASSYLRDGTETF. Written as DNA, the CDR3 is TGTGCCAGCAGTTATCTCCGGGACGGGACAGAAACCTTC.

This clonotype was recorded many times. Here the CDR3 DNA reads TGTGCCAGCAGCTTAACGTTTGGTGCTGGGGCCAACGTCCTGACTTTC. Its protein product is CASSLTFGAGANVLTF. The V gene is TRBV7-3, the J gene TRBJ2-6; no reliable D call. CDR1 SGHTA and CDR2 FQGTGA come from the germline V gene. Trimming stripped 0 bases from V and 2 bases from J, with 8 bases between. The CDR3 runs to 16 residues. The full variable domain, with the rest looked up from reference TRBV7-3 and TRBJ2-6, is GAGVSQTPSNKVTEKGKYVELRCDPISGHTALYWYRQSLGQGPEFLIYFQGTGAADDSGLPNDRFFAVRPEGSVSTLKIQRTERGDSAVYLCASSLTFGAGANVLTFGAGSRLTVL.

This clonotype was detected many times. The chain uses TRBV6-1 and TRBJ1-3; D gene ambiguous. The CDR3 sequence is 17 residues long. Germline V gene data show CDR1 as MNHNS and CDR2 as SASEGT. Trimming cost V 2 bases and J 1 base, with 15 bases left between them. CDR3 sequence (DNA): TGTGCCAGCAGTGAACATTACACGGTCGATTCTGGAAACACCATATATTTT. It encodes CASSEHYTVDSGNTIYF.

This clonotype was detected ten times or more. The CDR3 DNA reads TGTGCCAGCAGCTGGGGGACAGGGGTCTCGGATGAGCAGTTCTTC. Protein product: CASSWGTGVSDEQFF. V and J are TRBV11-2 and TRBJ2-1; 10 bases align to TRBD1. After removal of 4 bases from V and 8 bases from J, the junction contained 8 bases not matched to a gene. The CDR3 consists of 15 residues. CDR1 SGHAT and CDR2 FQNNGV come from the germline V gene.

This clonotype has ten or more counts. The V and J genes are TRBV9 and TRBJ1-2; TRBD1 matches at 7 bases. With 3 bases clipped from V and 11 bases from J, the junction kept 13 bases outside the gene matches. Per the germline V gene, CDR1 is SGDLS and CDR2 is YYNGEE. CDR3 length: 14 residues. CDR3 coding DNA: TGTGCCAGCAGCGCGACAGGGTCCAATTTGCCGTACACCTTC. Translating it yields CASSATGSNLPYTF.

V and J are TRBV7-2 and TRBJ2-6; weak D call: TRBD2 (6 bases). This CDR3 contains 16 residues. V shed 5 bases and J shed 2 bases, with 13 bases lying between them. Germline assignment: CDR1 SGHTA and CDR2 FQGNSA. The CDR3 sequence is CASSRRCGTGANVLTF. CDR3 coding DNA: TGTGCCAGCAGCCGCAGATGCGGGACTGGGGCCAACGTCCTGACTTTC.

This clonotype was seen a handful of times. The rearrangement uses TRBV6-5 and TRBJ2-6; no definite D call. The CDR3 is made up of 17 amino acids. V lost 4 bases to trimming and J lost 0 bases, with 13 bases between them. CDR1 and CDR2 (germline): MNHEY, SVGAGI. The CDR3 coding sequence is TGTGCCAGCAGTTTCCCCACACGGGCCTCTGGGGCCAACGTCCTGACTTTC. It is translated as CASSFPTRASGANVLTF.

This clonotype has a count of ten or more. The genes are TRBV18 and TRBJ1-2, with D unclear. Germline V CDR1 and CDR2: KGHSH, LQKENI. CDR3 length equals 13 residues. Trimming took 3 bases from V and 7 from J, leaving 12 bases between them. CDR3 region: CASSPGQAGGYTF. The CDR3 coding sequence is TGTGCCAGCTCACCCGGGCAGGCGGGTGGCTACACCTTC.

Concerning this clonotype: A read error may explain this, as a much larger clone is one base away. The chain recombines TRBV3-1 with TRBJ2-7, with 11 bases identical to TRBD1. CDR3 length: 13 residues. CDR1 is LGHDT, CDR2 YNNKEL, per germline (reference sequence). The CDR3 nucleotides are TGTGCCAGCAGCCGGACAGGGGGCTACGGGCAGTACTTC. Its protein product is CASSRTGGYGQYF.

This clonotype was seen a handful of times. Just one base apart from a much larger clone, this may be a read error. The chain recombines TRBV6-5 with TRBJ1-5; D gene uncertain. The CDR3 loop spans 15 amino acids. CDR1 and CDR2 (germline): MNHEY, SVGAGI. The CDR3 is CASSHSRAVAGPQHF. Here the CDR3 DNA reads TGTGCCAGCAGTCACTCAAGGGCGGTAGCTGGGCCCCAGCATTTT.

The V and J genes are TRBV9 and TRBJ1-2; 7 bases are shared with TRBD1. Germline assignment: CDR1 SGDLS and CDR2 YYNGEE. Trimming removed 4 bases from V and 6 bases from J; junction bases left unmatched: 9. The CDR3 runs 14 residues. For the CDR3, the DNA is TGTGCCAGCAGCCCCCGGGCAGGGGGGGATGGCTACACCTTC. It encodes CASSPRAGGDGYTF.

This clonotype appeared many times. This sequence joins TRBV29-1 and TRBJ2-3, with D tentatively TRBD1 or TRBD2 (5 bases each). The germline V gene encodes CDR1 SQVTM and CDR2 ANQGSEA. The CDR3 length is 14 residues. The V end was cut by 1 base, the J end by 4 bases, with 12 bases between. The DNA for the CDR3 is TGCAGCGTTGAAGGGGACCCCGCCTCAGATACGCAGTATTTT. It yields the protein CSVEGDPASDTQYF.

Remarks on this clonotype: This clone may be a read error of a much larger clone one base away. V usage is TRBV14 and J usage is TRBJ2-7; D possibly corresponds to TRBD2 (6 bases). Per germline, CDR1 SGHDN and CDR2 FVKESK. The CDR3 consists of 15 residues. As DNA, the CDR3 is TGTGCCAGCAGCCTCGAAGGCGCCGGGAGCTACGAGCGGTACTTC. Translating it yields CASSLEGAGSYERYF.

This clonotype was counted ten times or more. The chain is built from TRBV7-3 and TRBJ2-3; 8 bases align to TRBD2. The CDR3 is made up of 16 amino acids. CDR1 is SGHTA, CDR2 FQGTGA, per germline. Unmatched junction bases numbered 12, after V lost 5 bases and J lost 5 bases. CDR3 loop: CASSPSFRGGGDTQYF. CDR3 bases: TGTGCCAGCAGCCCCAGCTTCCGGGGGGGCGGAGATACGCAGTATTTT.

A note on this clonotype: The junction departs from germline at one end; a sequencing error may be responsible. The chain joins TRBV20-1 to TRBJ2-2; 7 positions agree with TRBD2. The CDR3 has 20 residues. Germline loops: CDR1 DFQATT, CDR2 SNEGSKA (reference sequence). CDR3 sequence reads: CSTRRQLGTSERGGTGELFF. The CDR3 coding sequence is TGCAGTACTAGGAGACAGCTTGGTACTAGCGAGAGAGGTGGTACCGGGGAGCTGTTTTTT.

This clonotype was detected many times. This chain connects TRBV5-6 to TRBJ2-3; D is undetermined. Trimming pared 3 bases from V and 2 bases from J, leaving 13 bases between. The CDR3 length is 15 residues. CDR1 is SGHDT and CDR2 is YYEEEE in the germline V gene. CDR3 region: CASSWGPGDTDTQYF. The CDR3 DNA reads as TGTGCCAGCAGCTGGGGTCCTGGGGACACAGATACGCAGTATTTT.

This clonotype was observed many times. V and J are TRBV6-1 and TRBJ1-4; no clear D. Germline V CDR1 and CDR2: MNHNS, SASEGT. CDR3 length equals 13 residues. The germline V and J ends were trimmed by 9 bases and 0 bases, with 8 bases remaining between them. CDR3 in amino acids: CASHRATNEKLFF. CDR3 DNA: TGTGCCAGTCATCGGGCAACTAATGAAAAACTGTTTTTT.

This clonotype was observed many times. The chain couples TRBV7-9 to TRBJ2-5, with D perhaps TRBD2 (6 bases). The germline V and J ends were trimmed by 5 bases and 4 bases, with 32 bases remaining between them. The CDR3 contains 20 residues. The V gene's germline CDR1 is SEHNR and CDR2 FQNEAQ (reference sequence). The CDR3, as DNA: TGTGCCAGCAGCCCCCTGCTTAGCGGCCGAAAACCCCTGTGGGCAGAGACCCAGTACTTC. Its translation: CASSPLLSGRKPLWAETQYF.

This clonotype was found once. Relative to the germline gene, one junction end is altered; a read error may explain this. This rearrangement joins TRBV3-1 to TRBJ1-1; no definite D call. The CDR3 has 11 amino acids. The germline gives CDR1 LGHDT, CDR2 YNNKEL (reference sequence). The CDR3 protein is CASGQGGGAFF. The DNA for the CDR3 is TGTGCCAGCGGCCAAGGAGGAGGAGCTTTCTTT.

This clonotype was picked up many times. The genes are TRBV14 and TRBJ1-2, with D unclear. The CDR3 has 14 residues. V dropped 1 base and J dropped 7 bases, with 13 bases sitting between them. In germline, CDR1 is SGHDN, CDR2 FVKESK. In DNA, the CDR3 is TGTGCCAGCAGCCAAGCCAGAACAAGGGCTGGCTACACCTTC. As protein: CASSQARTRAGYTF.

This clonotype appeared many times. CDR3 protein: CASSRDRGRGNTIYF. The CDR3 region has the DNA TGTGCCAGCAGCCGGGACAGGGGGAGAGGAAACACCATATATTTT. The chain couples TRBV7-9 to TRBJ1-3; TRBD1 agrees at 11 bases. The length of the CDR3 is 15 residues. Germline V gene lookup returns CDR1 SEHNR and CDR2 FQNEAQ (reference sequence). The ends lost 5 bases at V and 4 bases at J; junction bases unmatched: 4.

This clonotype was counted only a few times. A much larger clone differs by one base, so this may be a read error. V is TRBV6-6 and J is TRBJ2-1, with a weak D call TRBD2 (7 bases). CDR1 MNHNY and CDR2 SVGAGI come from the germline V gene (reference sequence). The CDR3 contains 16 residues. V lost 4 bases to trimming and J lost 8 bases, with 21 bases between them. DNA of the CDR3: TGTGCCAGCAGTTGCTCGAGTCGGGGGGCGAGGGATGAGCAGTTCTTC. As protein: CASSCSSRGARDEQFF.